This TCR beta chain was sequenced during a study of blood T cell repertoires in COVID-19 (dated by TCRdb to between 2020 and 2021). In terms of the full investigation: Collaborator samples came from the United States, Italy and Spain and covered acute and convalescent phases of COVID-19. The prospective study material was composed of cDNA or gDNA derived from T cells, B-cell-depleted T cells, or PBMCs. Deeply sampled blood TCRbeta repertoires from subjects exposed to, actively infected with, or recovered from COVID-19 were included in the dataset. The repertoires were made available in a free public database intended to serve as a resource for research on the immune response to SARS-CoV-2. The samples were drawn from the first 160 participants of the ongoing ImmuneRACE study and from 1,254 subjects provided by 6 global collaborators. The sample metadata nearly always contained a de-identified subject ID, COVID-19 status, age in years and sex. Where HLA class I and class II types were available, the types were taken from metadata supplied by the sample provider, not from assay-based typing. The research as a whole found: The amount of clinical and demographic metadata varied by source and participant and was provided uncurated.

V is clipped by 4 bases and J by 3 bases, and the sequence between their germline boundaries is 12 bases long. CDR3 length: 14 amino acids, cysteine to phenylalanine. The kept DNA is CDR3 alone, 42 bases in frame from the first base. The germline V gene (reference sequence) provides CDR1 LGHDT and CDR2 YNNKEL. TCRbeta CDR3 regions were amplified from genomic DNA using the immunoSEQ Assay, a bias-controlled multiplex PCR. As for how the authors treated the data: Nucleated cell counts per sample were estimated from amplification of reference gene primers within the assay. To quantify the absolute abundance of each unique TCRbeta CDR3 rearrangement, sequence reads were collapsed and filtered. For each sample, productive Simpson clonality was calculated as the square root of Simpson's diversity index across productive rearrangements. Held by TCRdb, this immuneACCESS table contains in-frame sequences only and omits some clones. Under half of the omission traces to an unresolved V gene where checked; the cause of the rest is unknown. V and J calls and clone size are copied from that table; D and trimming were computed from the DNA. Across this sample there are about 94,000 clones, with 75% to 85% seen only once. The top ten clones comprise about 19% of the sample.

Whole blood was collected in K2EDTA tubes by collaborating institutions according to the institutions' own protocols. For TCRbeta analysis, collaborators shipped samples as frozen whole blood, isolated PBMCs, or DNA extracted from either of those sample types. A word on this clone: Its antigen has not been determined. No clone much larger than this one lies a single base away; base qualities are absent.

The chain is made from TRBV3-1 (or the pseudogene TRBV3-2) and TRBJ1-1; the D segment could be TRBD1, given 5 matching bases. The clonotype originates from a woman over 75 with acute or convalescent COVID-19. What was sequenced was peripheral blood. Here the CDR3 is given as CASSPLGLHTEAFF. The base sequence is TGTGCCAGCAGCCCACTGGGACTGCACACTGAAGCTTTCTTT.